This note documents a single T cell receptor (beta chain) sequence. The sample holds a few counts of this clonotype. This receptor's antigen is unknown. It has no much larger one-base neighbor in the sample; base qualities were not kept. The method was RT-PCR. Instrument on record: Illumina HiSeq 2500. TCRdb trimmed public reads at Q25 via fastp, called clones via MiXCR and kept in-frame beta chains. Each entry is one CDR3 protein sequence, shown with its most common DNA and genes. The table for this sample lists 650,000 to 800,000 distinct CDR3 sequences; around 18% of them were counted only once. The ten largest clones take up roughly 10% of the sample. The data belong to a study of response to subunit inactivated influenza vaccine (dated by TCRdb to the late 2010s). The study in broad terms: Deep quantitative T cell receptor repertoire profiling was used in the study to track responses to a trivalent subunit inactivated influenza vaccine. Findings and caveats that apply to the study as a whole: It was suggested by the authors that each seasonal influenza vaccination may recruit only a limited number of new T cells.

According to the germline V gene (reference sequence), CDR1 reads MNHNY and CDR2 reads SVGAGI. Trimming removed 5 bases from V and 5 bases from J, leaving 7 bases between the germline ends. There are 12 amino acids in the CDR3, from cysteine to phenylalanine inclusive. Only CDR3 DNA is held: 36 bases, read in frame from base 1. Here the chain combines TRBV6-6 and TRBJ1-5; the D gene assignment is ambiguous. This receptor was taken from a man in his fifties who received an inactivated influenza vaccine. Donor details come from another sample of the same person, matched by shared clones. Material: PBMCs from blood, obtained about 5 days after vaccination. CDR3 reads: CASSPGYQPQHF. The DNA sequence is as follows: TGTGCCAGCAGTCCGGGGTATCAGCCCCAGCATTTT.